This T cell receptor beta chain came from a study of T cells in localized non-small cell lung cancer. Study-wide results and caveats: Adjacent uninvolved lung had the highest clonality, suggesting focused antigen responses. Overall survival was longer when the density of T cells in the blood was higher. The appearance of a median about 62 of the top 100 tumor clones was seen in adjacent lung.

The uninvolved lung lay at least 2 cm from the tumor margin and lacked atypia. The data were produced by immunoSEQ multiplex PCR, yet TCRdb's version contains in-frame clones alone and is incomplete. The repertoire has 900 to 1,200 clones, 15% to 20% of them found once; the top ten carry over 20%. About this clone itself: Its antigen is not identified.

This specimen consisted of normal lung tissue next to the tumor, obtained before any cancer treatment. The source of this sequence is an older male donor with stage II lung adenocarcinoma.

The CDR3 is CASSIDRGNTEAFF. Written as DNA, the CDR3 is TGCGCCAGCAGCATAGACAGGGGAAACACTGAAGCTTTCTTT. The chain joins TRBV5-1 to TRBJ1-1; 8 bases fit TRBD1. Germline values: CDR1 SGHRS, CDR2 YFSETQ. J lost 2 bases, V lost 4 bases, and 4 bases had no gene match. CDR3 length: 14 amino acids.